These T cell receptor beta chains were read from a single sample in a study of T cell responses to AZD1222 COVID-19 vaccine. Sequencing was performed with immunoSEQ multiplex PCR; in TCRdb, only in-frame clones are kept and a portion is missing. The repertoire includes fewer than 200,000 clones, roughly nine tenths of them detected once, and 1.5% to 2% sits in the top ten. Material: peripheral blood, obtained 28 days after the second AZD1222 dose. The receptors originated from an adult who received the AZD1222 COVID-19 vaccine. Both conserved end residues are part of each CDR3. D genes are given only for firm matches. Part of the rows lack a size; the others show once, few, many or a class for expanded clones.

TRBJ1-5	NA	TRBV15	NA	TGTGCCACCAGCACACGACAGTTCAATCAGCCCCAGCATTTT	CATSTRQFNQPQHF
TRBJ1-1	NA	TRBV12-5	NA	TGTGCTAGTGGTTTGAGGGGGGGAGGCACTGAAGCTTTCTTT	CASGLRGGGTEAFF
TRBJ2-7	TRBD2	TRBV2	NA	TGTGCCAGCAGTCCTATAACCCCGGGACTAGCGGGGTACGAGCAGTACTTC	CASSPITPGLAGYEQYF
TRBJ2-1	TRBD2	TRBV5-4	NA	TGTGCCAGCAGCTTGGCGACTAGCGGGAATGAGCAGTTCTTC	CASSLATSGNEQFF
TRBJ2-5	TRBD2	TRBV7-2	NA	TGTGCCAGCAGCCTCGGACTAGCGGGGGCTCAAGAGACCCAGTACTTC	CASSLGLAGAQETQYF
TRBJ1-2	NA	TRBV11-2	NA	TGTGCCAGCAGCTTATTAGACCAGGGGTATGGCTACACCTTC	CASSLLDQGYGYTF
TRBJ2-3	TRBD1	TRBV18	NA	TGTGCCAGCTCACCACCTGGGACAGGGGGGACAGATACGCAGTATTTT	CASSPPGTGGTDTQYF
TRBJ1-1	NA	TRBV5-6	NA	TGTGCCAGCAGCTACGCCGGGACTGAAGCTTTCTTT	CASSYAGTEAFF
TRBJ2-3	NA	TRBV10-1	NA	TGCGCCAGCAGCAAGACTTCCATTTCTACGCAGTATTTT	CASSKTSISTQYF
TRBJ2-3	TRBD2	TRBV10-1	NA	TGCGCCAGCAGGCCCGTGGTAGCGGGAGGGTTAGATACGCAGTATTTT	CASRPVVAGGLDTQYF
TRBJ2-1	NA	TRBV18	NA	TGTGCCAGCTCATCTGTCGGGGCCTCCTACAATGAGCAGTTCTTC	CASSSVGASYNEQFF
TRBJ2-5	NA	TRBV6-6	NA	TGTGCCAGCAGCCCGGGCGGAGGGCAGTCAGAGACCCAGTACTTC	CASSPGGGQSETQYF
TRBJ1-2	NA	TRBV5-4	NA	TGTGCCAGCAGCTTGAAAGCCGCTGCCTATGGCTACACCTTC	CASSLKAAAYGYTF
TRBJ2-7	TRBD2	TRBV6-5	NA	TGTGCCAGCCACCGGGGGGGAACGGGGGAGCAGTACTTC	CASHRGGTGEQYF
TRBJ2-5	NA	TRBV7-2	NA	TGTGCCAGCAGCCCGAACAGGGCCCAAGAGACCCAGTACTTC	CASSPNRAQETQYF
TRBJ1-1	NA	TRBV12-3/TRBV12-4	few	TGTGCCACCCGGGGGCAGCCGAACACTGAAGCTTTCTTT	CATRGQPNTEAFF
TRBJ1-3	NA	TRBV18	NA	TGTGCCAGCTCACCGCGCGTTGCCAACTTGCCGGGAAACACCATATATTTT	CASSPRVANLPGNTIYF
TRBJ2-7	NA	TRBV27	NA	TGTGCCAGCAGCTCCGGGACCCAGCTTTACGAGCAGTACTTC	CASSSGTQLYEQYF
TRBJ2-7	NA	TRBV6-5	NA	TGTGCCAGCAAACACTCCTACGAGCAGTACTTC	CASKHSYEQYF
TRBJ1-2	TRBD1	TRBV6-6	NA	TGTGCCAGCAGTTACCGGACAGGGAATGGCTACACCTTC	CASSYRTGNGYTF
TRBJ1-1	NA	TRBV2	NA	TGTGCCAGCAGTGGCTGGGAGAGTACTGAAGCTTTCTTT	CASSGWESTEAFF
TRBJ1-1	NA	TRBV19	NA	TGTGCCAGTAGTTCCCTCCGTGGGGGCTGGAGGAACACTGAAGCTTTCTTT	CASSSLRGGWRNTEAFF
TRBJ2-7	NA	TRBV5-8	NA	TGTGCCAGCAGCCGGGGAGGCAGTATCTCCTACGAGCAGTACTTC	CASSRGGSISYEQYF
TRBJ1-3	TRBD1	TRBV18	NA	TGTGCCAGCTCATCGTCACAGGGGGCTGGAAACACCATATATTTT	CASSSSQGAGNTIYF
TRBJ2-1	TRBD2	TRBV19	NA	TGTGCCAGTAGTAAGGCTAGCGGGGGGAGGGATGAGCAGTTCTTC	CASSKASGGRDEQFF
TRBJ2-2	TRBD1	TRBV7-2	NA	TGTGCCAGCACCCCGGGACAGGGCTTGTCCCAGCGCACCGGGGAGCTGTTTTTT	CASTPGQGLSQRTGELFF